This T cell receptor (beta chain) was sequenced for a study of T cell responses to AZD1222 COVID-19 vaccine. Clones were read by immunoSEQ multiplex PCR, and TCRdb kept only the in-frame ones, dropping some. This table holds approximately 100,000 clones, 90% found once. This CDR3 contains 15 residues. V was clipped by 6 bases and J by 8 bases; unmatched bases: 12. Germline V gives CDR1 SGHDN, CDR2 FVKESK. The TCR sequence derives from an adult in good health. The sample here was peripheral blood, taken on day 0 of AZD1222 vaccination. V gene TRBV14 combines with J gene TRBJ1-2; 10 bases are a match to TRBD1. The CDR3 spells CASSPLGQGVGGYTF. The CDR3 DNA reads TGTGCCAGCAGTCCCCTAGGACAGGGGGTCGGGGGCTACACCTTC.